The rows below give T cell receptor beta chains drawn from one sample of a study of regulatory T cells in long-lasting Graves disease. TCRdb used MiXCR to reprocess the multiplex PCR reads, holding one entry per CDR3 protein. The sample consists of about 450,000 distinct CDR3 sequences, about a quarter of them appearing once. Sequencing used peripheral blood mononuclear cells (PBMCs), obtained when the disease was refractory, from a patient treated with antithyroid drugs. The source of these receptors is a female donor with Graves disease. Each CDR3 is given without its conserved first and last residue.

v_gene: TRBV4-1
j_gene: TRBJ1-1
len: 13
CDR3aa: ASSQGKGGGTEAF

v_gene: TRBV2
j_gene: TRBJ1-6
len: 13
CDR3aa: ASSNRIRPDSPLH

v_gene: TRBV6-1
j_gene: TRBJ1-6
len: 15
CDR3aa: ASTHGRVPNYNSPLH

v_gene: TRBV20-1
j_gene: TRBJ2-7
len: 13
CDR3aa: SAAGGFSRSYEQY

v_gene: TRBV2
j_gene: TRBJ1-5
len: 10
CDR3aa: ASDDRGRPQH

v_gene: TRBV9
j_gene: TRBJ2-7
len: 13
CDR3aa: ASSPRGAGTGEQY

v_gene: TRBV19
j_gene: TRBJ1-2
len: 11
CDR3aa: ASSIAPRNGYT

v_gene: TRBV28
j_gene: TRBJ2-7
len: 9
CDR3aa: ASSFGGEQY

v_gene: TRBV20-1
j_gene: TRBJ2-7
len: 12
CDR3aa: SADLLAGAYEQY

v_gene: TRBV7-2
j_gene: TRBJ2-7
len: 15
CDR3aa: ASSLEGGGRPSYEQY

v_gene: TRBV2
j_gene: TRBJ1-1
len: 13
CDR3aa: ASSVPGAGKAEAF

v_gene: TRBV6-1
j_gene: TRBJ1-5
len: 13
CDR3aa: ASSRTGQQNQPQH

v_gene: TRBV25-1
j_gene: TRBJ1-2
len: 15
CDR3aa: ASSEFFRDRGDYGYT

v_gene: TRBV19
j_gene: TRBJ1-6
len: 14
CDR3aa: ASSHEGGRGNSPLH

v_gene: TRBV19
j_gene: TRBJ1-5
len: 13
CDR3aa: ASRPTGPNNQPQH

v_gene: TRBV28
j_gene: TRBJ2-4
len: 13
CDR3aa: ASSPLGGGKNIQY

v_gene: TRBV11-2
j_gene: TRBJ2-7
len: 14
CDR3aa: ASSLVLQGSSYEQY

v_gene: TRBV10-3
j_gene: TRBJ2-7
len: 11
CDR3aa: AISEEATYEQY

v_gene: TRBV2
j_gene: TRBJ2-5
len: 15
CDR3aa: ASSDQTIAVGGVTQY

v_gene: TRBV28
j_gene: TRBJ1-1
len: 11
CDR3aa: ATRAGAGTEAF

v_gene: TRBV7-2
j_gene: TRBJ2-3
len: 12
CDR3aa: ASSLGHPTDTQY

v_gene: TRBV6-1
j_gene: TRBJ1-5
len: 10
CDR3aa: ATRQGEQPQH

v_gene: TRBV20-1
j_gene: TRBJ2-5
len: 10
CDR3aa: SARDPLETQY

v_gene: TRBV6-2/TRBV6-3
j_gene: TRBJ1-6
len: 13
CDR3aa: ASSYRGVTSSPLH

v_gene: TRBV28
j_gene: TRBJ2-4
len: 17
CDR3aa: ASSPRDRGGSGTKNIQY

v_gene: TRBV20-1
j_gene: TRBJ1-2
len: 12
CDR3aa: SATRIEKGHGYT

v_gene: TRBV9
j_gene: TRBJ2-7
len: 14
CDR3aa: ASSERLAGGPSEQY

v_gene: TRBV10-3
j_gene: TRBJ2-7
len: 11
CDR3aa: AISGGMGYEQY

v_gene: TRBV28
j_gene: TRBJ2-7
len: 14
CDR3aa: ASRLLGQGKLNEQY

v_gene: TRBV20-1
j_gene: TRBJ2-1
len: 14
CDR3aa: SAREVWGGSGNEQF

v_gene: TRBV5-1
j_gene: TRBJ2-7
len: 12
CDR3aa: ASIQDIGSYEQY

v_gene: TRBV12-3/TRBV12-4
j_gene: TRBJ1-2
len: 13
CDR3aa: ASSSRGRLTYGYT

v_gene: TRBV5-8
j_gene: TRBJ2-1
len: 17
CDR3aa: ASSLNPSGRAGSYNEQF

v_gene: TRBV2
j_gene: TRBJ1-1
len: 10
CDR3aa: ASSEAPREAF

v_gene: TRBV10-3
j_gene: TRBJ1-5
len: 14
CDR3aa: AISAGGGGSNQPQH

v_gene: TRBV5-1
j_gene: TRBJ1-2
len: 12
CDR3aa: ASSSTGSSNGYT

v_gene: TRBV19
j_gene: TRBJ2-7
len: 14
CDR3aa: ASSIGGLAGDYEQY

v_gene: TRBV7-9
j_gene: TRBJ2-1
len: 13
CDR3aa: ASSLAPTSGNEQF

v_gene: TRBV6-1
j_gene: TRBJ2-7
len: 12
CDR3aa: ASRANRVSNEQY

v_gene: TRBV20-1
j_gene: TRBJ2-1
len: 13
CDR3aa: SASGLAASYNEQF

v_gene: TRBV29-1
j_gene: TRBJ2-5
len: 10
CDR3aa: SVEWGAETQY